The T cell receptor beta chain under discussion was sequenced for a study of blood T cell repertoires in COVID-19. Data came from immunoSEQ multiplex PCR; TCRdb stores just in-frame clones and leaves some out. The sample lists some 300,000 clones; 90% were seen once. V shed 0 bases and J shed 0 bases, with 6 bases lying between them. The CDR3 extends over 15 amino acids. Germline values: CDR1 SGDLS, CDR2 YYNGEE. This TCR was sampled from a woman aged 40 to 50 with COVID-19, enrolled during active disease. The sequencing sample was made of peripheral blood. The rearrangement links TRBV9 to TRBJ2-2; unclear D gene. CDR3 DNA sequence: TGTGCCAGCAGCGTAGACAGTCCGAACACCGGGGAGCTGTTTTTT. This sequence encodes CASSVDSPNTGELFF.